This is a list of T cell receptor beta chains from one sample in a study of blood T cell repertoires in COVID-19. Assay: immunoSEQ multiplex PCR; the TCRdb copy retains only in-frame clones and omits some. Altogether 130,000 to 150,000 clones are present, around 90% being singletons, with the ten largest covering approximately 4%. The sample was PBMCs or T cells enriched from blood (not recorded which). These TCRs come from a woman in her thirties or forties who had been exposed to COVID-19. CDR3s include the opening cysteine and the closing phenylalanine or tryptophan. Fields, in order: V gene, J gene, D gene, CDR3 DNA, CDR3 protein. A D gene is named only where the DNA matches it firmly.

V gene: TRBV7-3; J gene: TRBJ2-1; D gene: NA; CDR3 DNA: TGTGCCAGCAGTCGCGAACAGGGAATCTTCAATGAGCAGTTCTTC; CDR3 protein: CASSREQGIFNEQFF
V gene: TRBV28; J gene: TRBJ1-2; D gene: NA; CDR3 DNA: TGTGCCAGCGACCGAAACAGGGAATATGGCTACACCTTC; CDR3 protein: CASDRNREYGYTF
V gene: TRBV3-1/TRBV3-2; J gene: TRBJ2-7; D gene: TRBD2; CDR3 DNA: TGTGCCAGCAGCCAGGGGACTAGCGTTGCCTACGAGCAGTACTTC; CDR3 protein: CASSQGTSVAYEQYF
V gene: TRBV6-5; J gene: TRBJ2-7; D gene: TRBD2; CDR3 DNA: TGTGCCAGCACGCGGGGGTCTCGCCCCTACGAGCAGTACTTC; CDR3 protein: CASTRGSRPYEQYF
V gene: TRBV19; J gene: TRBJ1-1; D gene: NA; CDR3 DNA: TGTGCCAGTAGTATTGTCGGAGGGTTTAACACTGAAGCTTTCTTT; CDR3 protein: CASSIVGGFNTEAFF
V gene: TRBV10-3; J gene: TRBJ1-2; D gene: NA; CDR3 DNA: TGTGCCATCAGCGAGTCGCAAGGGGCTGGCTACACCTTC; CDR3 protein: CAISESQGAGYTF
V gene: TRBV12-2; J gene: TRBJ2-3; D gene: NA; CDR3 DNA: TGTGCAAGTCGCTCTAGCGGGACCCACGAGTATTTT; CDR3 protein: CASRSSGTHEYF
V gene: TRBV7-2; J gene: TRBJ1-1; D gene: NA; CDR3 DNA: TGTGCCAGCAGCAGAGCAGGGGTTCAAACTGAAGCTTTCTTT; CDR3 protein: CASSRAGVQTEAFF
V gene: TRBV6-2/TRBV6-3; J gene: TRBJ1-6; D gene: NA; CDR3 DNA: TGTGCCAGCAGTTACTCCGGGGGAAAGAATTCACCCCTCCACTTT; CDR3 protein: CASSYSGGKNSPLHF
V gene: TRBV28; J gene: TRBJ2-7; D gene: TRBD1; CDR3 DNA: TGTGCCAGCAGCGAACAGGGGGCAAGCTACGAGCAGTACTTC; CDR3 protein: CASSEQGASYEQYF